This TCR beta chain was sequenced for a study of blood T cell repertoires in COVID-19. Whole-study context: From the United States, Italy and Spain came samples of acute and convalescent COVID-19.

Produced via immunoSEQ multiplex PCR; TCRdb's table is partial and in-frame only. The table shows 140,000 to 150,000 clones, with about 88% occurring only once. This TCR came from a human donor in a cohort sampled during active COVID-19. The specimen was peripheral blood.

The CDR3 region has the DNA TGTGCCAGCACCCCCGGGGGGCAGGGGACTGAAGCTTTCTTT. Protein sequence: CASTPGGQGTEAFF. The genes are TRBV6-2 or TRBV6-3 and TRBJ1-1, with D tentatively TRBD1 (6 bases). The V end lost 7 bases, the J end lost 5 bases, and 17 bases lay between the germline ends. Per germline, CDR1 MNHEY and CDR2 SVGEGT. This CDR3 is 14 amino acids long.